The 3 T cell receptor beta chains below were found in one sample sequenced in a study of T cell changes during pregnancy in multiple sclerosis. Assay used: immunoSEQ multiplex PCR; TCRdb lists only in-frame clones, some missing. The sample lists approximately 100,000 clones, roughly nine tenths occurring once. The specimen comprised peripheral blood, sampled after pregnancy. The receptors come from a female donor with multiple sclerosis, enrolled in a pregnancy study.

The gene calls are TRBV6-5 and TRBJ2-2; 8 bases fit TRBD1. Germline V gene sequence: CDR1 MNHEY, CDR2 SVGAGI. The CDR3 is made up of 15 amino acids. V dropped 6 bases and J dropped 1; count of bases not matched to a gene: 4. The CDR3 sequence: CASSIGTGNTGELFF. CDR3 DNA sequence: TGTGCCAGCAGCATAGGGACAGGGAACACCGGGGAGCTGTTTTTT.

This chain links TRBV28 with TRBJ1-2; possible D gene TRBD1, 6 bases. There are 16 residues in the CDR3. Trimming removed 3 bases from V and 4 bases from J, with 18 bases in between. Per germline, CDR1 MDHEN and CDR2 SYDVKM. CDR3 sequence (DNA): TGTGCCAGCAGTTTCCCCCTAGGGGGGGAGGGCTATGGCTACACCTTC. Its protein product is CASSFPLGGEGYGYTF.

The chain links TRBV2 to TRBJ1-2; tentatively, D is TRBD1 (6 bases). V was clipped by 6 bases and J by 8 bases, with 19 bases between them. The CDR3 extends over 14 amino acids. Germline CDR1 reads SNHLY; CDR2 reads FYNNEI. CDR3 DNA sequence: TGTGCCAGCAGCGCTAGGGGGGGGCGACGGGGCTACACCTTC. Translated, it gives CASSARGGRRGYTF. Filled out from reference TRBV2 and TRBJ1-2, the complete variable domain reads EPEVTQTPSHQVTQMGQEVILRCVPISNHLYFYWYRQILGQKVEFLVSFYNNEISEKSEIFDDQFSVERPDGSNFTLKIRSTKLEDSAMYFCASSARGGRRGYTFGSGTRLTVV.